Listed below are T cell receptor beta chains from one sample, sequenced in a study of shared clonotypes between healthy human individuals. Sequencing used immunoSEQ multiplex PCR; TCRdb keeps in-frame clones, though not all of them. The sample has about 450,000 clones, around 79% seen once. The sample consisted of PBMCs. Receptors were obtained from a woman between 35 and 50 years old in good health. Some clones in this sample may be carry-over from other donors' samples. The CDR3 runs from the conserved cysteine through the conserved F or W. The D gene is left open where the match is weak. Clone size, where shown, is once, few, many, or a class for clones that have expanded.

cdr3_nt: TGTGCCAGCAGTGACCCCCCGGACAGCCAGCCCCAGCATTTT; cdr3_aa: CASSDPPDSQPQHF; j_call: TRBJ1-5; clone_size: -; d_call: -; v_call: TRBV6-1
cdr3_nt: TGTGCCAGCAGTTTATCCGGGGACGGAGCCTACGAGCAGTACTTC; cdr3_aa: CASSLSGDGAYEQYF; j_call: TRBJ2-7; clone_size: -; d_call: -; v_call: TRBV27
cdr3_nt: TGTGCCAGTAGTATACACCTCCCGGCGGGAGCCTACGAGCAGTACTTC; cdr3_aa: CASSIHLPAGAYEQYF; j_call: TRBJ2-7; clone_size: -; d_call: TRBD2; v_call: TRBV19
cdr3_nt: TGCAGCGTTGAGGGTCCGGACCCCCGCAGGCATGGCTACACCTTC; cdr3_aa: CSVEGPDPRRHGYTF; j_call: TRBJ1-2; clone_size: -; d_call: -; v_call: TRBV29-1
cdr3_nt: TGCAGTGTGGGTGGACTAGCCTTC; cdr3_aa: CSVGGLAF; j_call: TRBJ2-7; clone_size: once; d_call: TRBD2; v_call: TRBV20-1
cdr3_nt: TGTGCCAGCAGCTCCCAGGGGTATGGGCAGTATTTT; cdr3_aa: CASSSQGYGQYF; j_call: TRBJ2-3; clone_size: -; d_call: -; v_call: TRBV9
cdr3_nt: TGTGCCAGCAGCTCGGGACAGGGGGCGTACGGCTACACCTTC; cdr3_aa: CASSSGQGAYGYTF; j_call: TRBJ1-2; clone_size: -; d_call: TRBD1; v_call: TRBV7-2
cdr3_nt: TGTGCCAGCAGCGGTAGTATAGCGGCCAATGAGCAGTTCTTC; cdr3_aa: CASSGSIAANEQFF; j_call: TRBJ2-1; clone_size: -; d_call: -; v_call: TRBV7-2
cdr3_nt: TGTGCCAGTAGAAGGATCTCTGGAAACACCATATATTTT; cdr3_aa: CASRRISGNTIYF; j_call: TRBJ1-3; clone_size: -; d_call: -; v_call: TRBV19
cdr3_nt: TGTGCCAGTACGCGGGCGGGAGGGCCGGGGGAGCAGTACTTC; cdr3_aa: CASTRAGGPGEQYF; j_call: TRBJ2-7; clone_size: once; d_call: TRBD2; v_call: TRBV7-9
cdr3_nt: TGTGCCTGGAGTGTAACGGTCACAGATACGCAGTATTTT; cdr3_aa: CAWSVTVTDTQYF; j_call: TRBJ2-3; clone_size: -; d_call: -; v_call: TRBV30
cdr3_nt: TGTGCCAGCAGCAACAGGGGGCGGGGGAACACTGAAGCTTTCTTT; cdr3_aa: CASSNRGRGNTEAFF; j_call: TRBJ1-1; clone_size: few; d_call: TRBD1; v_call: TRBV7-9
cdr3_nt: TGCAGCGTCTTGCCTCTGACAAGAAACTCCTACGAGCAGTACTTC; cdr3_aa: CSVLPLTRNSYEQYF; j_call: TRBJ2-7; clone_size: -; d_call: -; v_call: TRBV29-1
cdr3_nt: TGCGCCAGCAGCCAAGATCAGGGGTTCGGTAATTCACCCCTCCACTTT; cdr3_aa: CASSQDQGFGNSPLHF; j_call: TRBJ1-6; clone_size: -; d_call: -; v_call: TRBV4-3
cdr3_nt: TGTGCCAGCAGCCTGCTGGGGGGATTAGGCACAGATACGCAGTATTTT; cdr3_aa: CASSLLGGLGTDTQYF; j_call: TRBJ2-3; clone_size: -; d_call: -; v_call: TRBV7-2
cdr3_nt: TGCGCCAGCAGCTTAGGAAGGGCTTCGTTCCCCTACGAGCAGTACTTC; cdr3_aa: CASSLGRASFPYEQYF; j_call: TRBJ2-7; clone_size: -; d_call: -; v_call: TRBV5-1
cdr3_nt: TGTGCCAGCAGCTTCCCGGAGGGGGGAGTGGAGAATGAGCAGTTCTTC; cdr3_aa: CASSFPEGGVENEQFF; j_call: TRBJ2-1; clone_size: -; d_call: -; v_call: TRBV7-2
cdr3_nt: TGCGCCAGCAGCTTGGTAGGGACTAGCGGGAGCGGCACAGATACGCAGTATTTT; cdr3_aa: CASSLVGTSGSGTDTQYF; j_call: TRBJ2-3; clone_size: once; d_call: TRBD2; v_call: TRBV5-1
cdr3_nt: TGCAGCGTTGGGCGGGACAATGAGCAGTTCTTC; cdr3_aa: CSVGRDNEQFF; j_call: TRBJ2-1; clone_size: -; d_call: -; v_call: TRBV29-1
cdr3_nt: TGCGCCAGCAGCTTGGCCCCCTCATCACCCCTCCACTTT; cdr3_aa: CASSLAPSSPLHF; j_call: TRBJ1-6; clone_size: -; d_call: -; v_call: TRBV5-1
cdr3_nt: TGTGCCAGCTACCACCCCCTAACAAGGAACTATGGCTACACCTTC; cdr3_aa: CASYHPLTRNYGYTF; j_call: TRBJ1-2; clone_size: -; d_call: -; v_call: TRBV2
cdr3_nt: TGTGCCAGCAGGTCGGGTTATAGCAATCAGCCCCAGCATTTT; cdr3_aa: CASRSGYSNQPQHF; j_call: TRBJ1-5; clone_size: once; d_call: -; v_call: TRBV6-1
cdr3_nt: TGTGCCAGCAGTTTAATAGGACAGGGTGGCCCCTATGGCTACACCTTC; cdr3_aa: CASSLIGQGGPYGYTF; j_call: TRBJ1-2; clone_size: once; d_call: TRBD1; v_call: TRBV28
cdr3_nt: TGTGCCAGCAGTGGGGACAGTGACTCCTACAATGAGCAGTTCTTC; cdr3_aa: CASSGDSDSYNEQFF; j_call: TRBJ2-1; clone_size: once; d_call: TRBD1; v_call: TRBV28
cdr3_nt: TGTGCCAGCAGGAAGGTGCGAGGCGTGACCTACGAGCAGTACTTC; cdr3_aa: CASRKVRGVTYEQYF; j_call: TRBJ2-7; clone_size: -; d_call: -; v_call: TRBV11-2
cdr3_nt: TGTGCCATCAGGCCGGGACCAAACACCGGGGAGCTGTTTTTT; cdr3_aa: CAIRPGPNTGELFF; j_call: TRBJ2-2; clone_size: -; d_call: -; v_call: TRBV10-3
cdr3_nt: TGTGCCAGTACCCTCACAGCGGGCCGCACAGATACGCAGTATTTT; cdr3_aa: CASTLTAGRTDTQYF; j_call: TRBJ2-3; clone_size: many; d_call: -; v_call: TRBV19
cdr3_nt: TGCAGCGTTGAGACTGGGGGTGTAGCCGAGCAGTTCTTC; cdr3_aa: CSVETGGVAEQFF; j_call: TRBJ2-1; clone_size: -; d_call: -; v_call: TRBV29-1
cdr3_nt: TGTGCCAGCAGCTTAGACATCAACTCTGGAAACACCATATATTTT; cdr3_aa: CASSLDINSGNTIYF; j_call: TRBJ1-3; clone_size: -; d_call: -; v_call: TRBV13
cdr3_nt: TGTGCCAGCAGCTCAAGCCAGGGTCCCCACAATGAGCAGTTCTTC; cdr3_aa: CASSSSQGPHNEQFF; j_call: TRBJ2-1; clone_size: -; d_call: -; v_call: TRBV7-9
cdr3_nt: TGTGCCAGCAGCCGAACCTACAATGAGCAGTTCTTC; cdr3_aa: CASSRTYNEQFF; j_call: TRBJ2-1; clone_size: -; d_call: -; v_call: TRBV6-5
cdr3_nt: TGCGCCAGCAGCAGTCTAGCGGGAGGCAGCTCCTACAATGAGCAGTTCTTC; cdr3_aa: CASSSLAGGSSYNEQFF; j_call: TRBJ2-1; clone_size: -; d_call: TRBD2; v_call: TRBV5-1
cdr3_nt: TGTGCCTGGAGTGTCGCCCTAGCGGGAGACACCGGGGAGCTGTTTTTT; cdr3_aa: CAWSVALAGDTGELFF; j_call: TRBJ2-2; clone_size: -; d_call: TRBD2; v_call: TRBV30
cdr3_nt: TGTGCCAGCTCACCAGGGGTCGGGACTGAAGCTTTCTTT; cdr3_aa: CASSPGVGTEAFF; j_call: TRBJ1-1; clone_size: -; d_call: -; v_call: TRBV18
cdr3_nt: TGTGCCAGCGGGGGACAGAGCTCCTACAATGAGCAGTTCTTC; cdr3_aa: CASGGQSSYNEQFF; j_call: TRBJ2-1; clone_size: -; d_call: TRBD1; v_call: TRBV2
cdr3_nt: TGTGCCAGCAGCCCCGTCGGACCTCAATACGAGCAGTACTTC; cdr3_aa: CASSPVGPQYEQYF; j_call: TRBJ2-7; clone_size: few; d_call: -; v_call: TRBV5-4
cdr3_nt: TGTGCCAGCAGCGTAGGGAGCTCCTACGAGCAGTACTTC; cdr3_aa: CASSVGSSYEQYF; j_call: TRBJ2-7; clone_size: -; d_call: -; v_call: TRBV9
cdr3_nt: TGTGCCAGCAGCCCACAGGCGTCCGGGGCCAGCGGCTACACCTTC; cdr3_aa: CASSPQASGASGYTF; j_call: TRBJ1-2; clone_size: few; d_call: -; v_call: TRBV7-2
cdr3_nt: TGTGCCAGCAGCCTTGGGACGGCCGGAAACACCATATATTTT; cdr3_aa: CASSLGTAGNTIYF; j_call: TRBJ1-3; clone_size: -; d_call: -; v_call: TRBV7-6
cdr3_nt: TGTGCCAGCAGCTTAAGGGGACTAGCGGGGCCAGATACGCAGTATTTT; cdr3_aa: CASSLRGLAGPDTQYF; j_call: TRBJ2-3; clone_size: -; d_call: TRBD2; v_call: TRBV7-2
cdr3_nt: TGTGCCAGCATCCTTTCAGACAGGGGATCGCCCCAGCATTTT; cdr3_aa: CASILSDRGSPQHF; j_call: TRBJ1-5; clone_size: once; d_call: -; v_call: TRBV21-1
cdr3_nt: TGTGCCAGCTCCACTCTCCCTCGGGATACGCAGTATTTT; cdr3_aa: CASSTLPRDTQYF; j_call: TRBJ2-3; clone_size: once; d_call: -; v_call: TRBV28
cdr3_nt: TGTGCCAGCAGCTGGGGACTAGCGGAAGAGACCCAGTACTTC; cdr3_aa: CASSWGLAEETQYF; j_call: TRBJ2-5; clone_size: -; d_call: TRBD2; v_call: TRBV11-2
cdr3_nt: TGTGCCAGCAGCCAAGAAGCGGGATGGGGGCAAGAGACCCAGTACTTC; cdr3_aa: CASSQEAGWGQETQYF; j_call: TRBJ2-5; clone_size: -; d_call: TRBD2; v_call: TRBV4-2
cdr3_nt: TGTGCCAGTAGTATAAGGGCAGACTCCTACGAGCAGTACTTC; cdr3_aa: CASSIRADSYEQYF; j_call: TRBJ2-7; clone_size: -; d_call: -; v_call: TRBV19
cdr3_nt: TGTGCCAGCAGCTTAGGGGAGTGGCGGGAGCGGGAGACCCAGTACTTC; cdr3_aa: CASSLGEWRERETQYF; j_call: TRBJ2-5; clone_size: -; d_call: TRBD2; v_call: TRBV7-9
cdr3_nt: TGTGCCAGCAGCCGAGCGGGAGGGAGCTCCTACAATGAGCAGTTCTTC; cdr3_aa: CASSRAGGSSYNEQFF; j_call: TRBJ2-1; clone_size: -; d_call: TRBD2; v_call: TRBV4-2
cdr3_nt: TGTGCCAGCAGTCGGGGGATCGATCAGCCCCAGCATTTT; cdr3_aa: CASSRGIDQPQHF; j_call: TRBJ1-5; clone_size: -; d_call: -; v_call: TRBV4-2
cdr3_nt: TGCGCCAGCAGCCAAGATCTGGAACTAGCGGGGCTCCAGTTCTTC; cdr3_aa: CASSQDLELAGLQFF; j_call: TRBJ2-1; clone_size: few; d_call: TRBD2; v_call: TRBV4-1
cdr3_nt: TGCGCCAGCAGCTTGGGTGTTAGCGCGAACTTCTACGAGCAGTACTTC; cdr3_aa: CASSLGVSANFYEQYF; j_call: TRBJ2-7; clone_size: -; d_call: -; v_call: TRBV5-1
cdr3_nt: TGTGCCAGCAGGAAAGGTTGGAACCCCACCGGGGAGCTGTTTTTT; cdr3_aa: CASRKGWNPTGELFF; j_call: TRBJ2-2; clone_size: -; d_call: -; v_call: TRBV28
cdr3_nt: TGTGCCAGCAGGCGGACAGGGCGCGGGTCGAGGGATACTGAAGCTTTCTTT; cdr3_aa: CASRRTGRGSRDTEAFF; j_call: TRBJ1-1; clone_size: -; d_call: TRBD1; v_call: TRBV27
cdr3_nt: TGCGCCAGCAGCCCTACCCCGACAGGGTCCAAGGAGCAGTACTTC; cdr3_aa: CASSPTPTGSKEQYF; j_call: TRBJ2-7; clone_size: few; d_call: TRBD1; v_call: TRBV5-1
cdr3_nt: TGCGCCAGCAGCTTGGGGGACTTTATTCGCCAAGAGACCCAGTACTTC; cdr3_aa: CASSLGDFIRQETQYF; j_call: TRBJ2-5; clone_size: few; d_call: -; v_call: TRBV5-1
cdr3_nt: TGTGCCAGTAGTATAAACGGACTAGCGGGTGAGACCCAGTACTTC; cdr3_aa: CASSINGLAGETQYF; j_call: TRBJ2-5; clone_size: few; d_call: TRBD2; v_call: TRBV19
cdr3_nt: TGCGCCAGCAGCAGGGGGGCTTCAGGCACAGATACGCAGTATTTT; cdr3_aa: CASSRGASGTDTQYF; j_call: TRBJ2-3; clone_size: -; d_call: -; v_call: TRBV5-1
cdr3_nt: TGTGCCAGCAGCTTCCTAGGGGGTACCGGGGAGCTGTTTTTT; cdr3_aa: CASSFLGGTGELFF; j_call: TRBJ2-2; clone_size: -; d_call: -; v_call: TRBV7-8
cdr3_nt: TGTGCCAGCTCACCCGGGCAGGAAAACATTCAGTACTTC; cdr3_aa: CASSPGQENIQYF; j_call: TRBJ2-4; clone_size: few; d_call: -; v_call: TRBV18
cdr3_nt: TGTGCCAGCTCAAGCACCGAGGGGGCGAACACTGAAGCTTTCTTT; cdr3_aa: CASSSTEGANTEAFF; j_call: TRBJ1-1; clone_size: -; d_call: TRBD1; v_call: TRBV18
cdr3_nt: TGTGCCTGGACGGGCAGCATGAACACTGAAGCTTTCTTT; cdr3_aa: CAWTGSMNTEAFF; j_call: TRBJ1-1; clone_size: -; d_call: -; v_call: TRBV30